Reported below is one TCR beta chain. This table comes from immunoSEQ multiplex PCR, and its TCRdb copy is limited to in-frame clones, with some not included. This sample has tens of thousands of clones, with roughly 85% found just once. This CDR3 has 14 residues. Germline CDR1 is SGDLS and CDR2 is YYNGEE. The ends were cut back, 0 bases at V and 8 bases at J, with 11 bases in the middle. These data belong to a study of OX40 agonist ivuxolimab in advanced cancers. The receptor comes from an adult with an advanced solid tumor such as melanoma, head and neck, liver or kidney cancer. The chain links TRBV9 to TRBJ1-4, with a tentative D call TRBD1 (5 bases). Specimen: CD4+ or CD8+ T cells sorted from blood, collected in a trial of the OX40 agonist ivuxolimab. DNA of the CDR3: TGTGCCAGCAGCGTAGAGGGCCAGGGAGAAAAACTGTTTTTT. It encodes CASSVEGQGEKLFF.